Given below is one T cell receptor (beta chain) in context. Its matching antigen is unknown. Cells from the mixed lymphocyte reaction underwent coculture for less than seven days at 37 degrees C. The data derive from a study of siplizumab effects on memory and regulatory T cells. CDR1 LNHDA and CDR2 SQIVND come from the germline V gene (reference sequence). There are 14 residues in the CDR3. Trimming cost V 9 bases and J 3 bases, with 18 bases left between them. Whole-study results and caveats: There appeared to be greater diversity in naive T cells than in memory cells, and naive T cells seemed major contributors to the alloresponse. Roughly 80-96% of proliferating clones (CD4+ or CD8+) could not be assigned a naive or memory phenotype. Mapping to unstimulated subsets was achieved for only a minor fraction of alloreactive clones.

TCRdb's copy holds only in-frame clones and misses some; the assay was immunoSEQ multiplex PCR. The table lists about 3,400 clones, around 54% of them singletons. What was sequenced was CFSE-low (dividing) CD8+ T cells sorted from an allogeneic mixed lymphocyte reaction. This sequence originates from a human donor in good health; the cells came from an allogeneic mixed lymphocyte reaction. Some clones in this sample may be carry-over from other donors' samples. The chain recombines TRBV19 with TRBJ2-7, with D possibly matching TRBD2 (6 bases). The DNA for the CDR3 is TGTGCCAGCTCGGCGGGGCACGGGGGCTACGAGCAGTACTTC. It encodes CASSAGHGGYEQYF.